The 30 T cell receptor beta chains in this list originate from one sample, sequenced in a study of blood T cell repertoires in COVID-19. Some clones are missing from TCRdb's copy, which holds only in-frame ones; the method was immunoSEQ multiplex PCR. The table shows approximately 140,000 clones, with about 80% occurring only once. The sequenced material came from peripheral blood. Every receptor here comes from a man aged 55 to 70 with acute or convalescent COVID-19.

The V call is TRBV19, the J call TRBJ1-5, with 7 bases identical to TRBD1. The V gene's germline CDR1 is LNHDA and CDR2 SQIVND (reference sequence). The V gene end was trimmed by 2 bases and the J gene end by 10 bases; junction bases not matched to a gene: 8. The CDR3 spans 14 residues. The CDR3 DNA follows: TGTGCCAGTAGTATATCCGGGACAGAAAATCCCCAGCATTTT. Translated: CASSISGTENPQHF.

This sequence joins TRBV5-1 and TRBJ2-5; D perhaps matches TRBD2 (7 bases). In germline, CDR1 is SGHRS, CDR2 YFSETQ. The length of the CDR3 is 15 residues. Trimming took 5 bases from V and 4 from J, leaving 18 bases between them. CDR3 region: CASRTGQPGGETQYF. CDR3 DNA sequence: TGCGCCAGCAGGACAGGACAGCCGGGGGGAGAGACCCAGTACTTC.

V usage is TRBV12-3 or TRBV12-4 and J usage is TRBJ2-7; tentative D call: TRBD2 (6 bases). This CDR3 comprises 13 residues. V was clipped by 6 bases and J by 5 bases, with 14 bases between them. The CDR3 nucleotides are TGTGCCAGCAGCCAGACTAGGCTCCACGAGCAGTACTTC. It translates to CASSQTRLHEQYF.

V gene TRBV15 combines with J gene TRBJ2-7, with D uncertain. Trimming took off 2 bases at V and 4 bases at J, with 6 bases between the two ends. Germline CDR1 reads LNHNV; CDR2 reads YYDKDF (reference sequence). There are 12 residues in the CDR3. In DNA, the CDR3 is TGTGCCACCAGCAGAAACTTATACGAGCAGTACTTC. This translates into CATSRNLYEQYF.

The rearrangement joins TRBV19 to TRBJ2-2, with D perhaps matching TRBD1 (6 bases). This CDR3 has 14 amino acids. Trimming took 6 bases from V and 5 from J, leaving 13 bases between them. Germline V gives CDR1 LNHDA, CDR2 SQIVND (reference sequence). Here the CDR3 reads CASRPTGQTGELFF. Here the CDR3 DNA reads TGTGCCAGTAGACCAACGGGACAAACCGGGGAGCTGTTTTTT.

CDR3 DNA: TGTGCCAGCAGCCCGGGGTCAGATTACTACGAGCAGTACTTC. Translated: CASSPGSDYYEQYF. The V gene is TRBV5-4, the J gene TRBJ2-7, with D maybe TRBD2 (5 bases). The CDR3 covers 14 residues. Between the trimmed V and J ends, which lost 4 bases and 3 bases, there was a span of 14 bases. Germline V gene data show CDR1 as SGHNT and CDR2 as YYREEE (reference sequence).

J is TRBJ1-5 and V is TRBV6-2 or TRBV6-3, with D possibly matching TRBD1 (5 bases). The CDR3 length is 14 residues. The V end lost 6 bases, the J end lost 6 bases, and 15 bases lay between the germline ends. Germline lookup yields CDR1 MNHEY and CDR2 SVGEGT. The CDR3 protein is CASSLAGKSQPQHF. In DNA form, the CDR3 reads TGTGCCAGCAGCCTAGCAGGGAAGAGTCAGCCCCAGCATTTT.

The chain links TRBV28 to TRBJ2-1; 8 positions match TRBD2. Germline V gene data show CDR1 as MDHEN and CDR2 as SYDVKM. V lost 4 bases and J lost 5; bases outside the gene matches: 7. CDR3 length: 15 residues. CDR3 loop: CASSSLAGRDNEQFF. In nucleotides, the CDR3 is TGTGCCAGCAGTTCTTTAGCGGGACGGGACAATGAGCAGTTCTTC.

On this clone itself: The sample holds other DNA sequences that translate to the same CDR3. The chain combines TRBV27 with TRBJ2-3; 7 bases are shared with TRBD2. Germline CDR1 MNHEY, CDR2 SMNVEV (reference sequence). This CDR3 is 15 amino acids long. The V gene end was trimmed by 3 bases and the J gene end by 0 bases; junction bases not matched to a gene: 3. The CDR3 reads CASSLLGLSTDTQYF. CDR3 nucleotide sequence: TGTGCCAGCAGTTTGTTGGGACTAAGCACAGATACGCAGTATTTT.

J is TRBJ2-2 and V is TRBV5-1; TRBD2 aligns across 12 bases. CDR3 length: 16 residues. With 1 base clipped from V and 4 bases from J, the junction kept 2 bases outside the gene matches. Germline V gene lookup returns CDR1 SGHRS and CDR2 YFSETQ. The CDR3 loop reads CASSLTSGRSTGELFF. The CDR3, as DNA: TGCGCCAGCAGCTTGACTAGCGGGAGGTCCACCGGGGAGCTGTTTTTT.

This sequence joins TRBV24-1 and TRBJ2-1; the D gene is possibly TRBD2 (5 bases). This CDR3 has 15 residues. Germline values: CDR1 KGHDR, CDR2 SFDVKD. V lost 4 bases, J lost 6 bases, and 15 bases lay in between. The CDR3: CATSDSTRIGNEQFF. The DNA of the CDR3 is TGTGCCACCAGTGACTCTACTAGGATCGGCAATGAGCAGTTCTTC.

The sample holds one count of this clone. This chain connects TRBV18 to TRBJ2-3, with D unclear. The V gene lost 5 bases and the J gene lost 0 bases, with 3 bases spanning the gap. CDR1 is KGHSH and CDR2 is LQKENI in the germline V gene. This CDR3 is built from 12 residues. The CDR3 here is CASSSSTDTQYF. As DNA, the CDR3 is TGTGCCAGCTCATCGAGCACAGATACGCAGTATTTT.

This clone was counted at least ten times. This sequence joins TRBV19 and TRBJ2-5; 8 bases line up with TRBD2. Per germline, CDR1 LNHDA and CDR2 SQIVND (reference sequence). The V segment lost 4 bases and the J segment 2 bases; nucleotides outside the gene matches: 6. CDR3 length: 15 amino acids. The CDR3 here is CASSTGLADQETQYF. The CDR3 DNA reads as TGTGCCAGTAGTACAGGACTAGCAGATCAAGAGACCCAGTACTTC.

V and J are TRBV5-6 and TRBJ2-7, with D possibly TRBD1 on 5 matching bases. The CDR3 extends over 14 amino acids. Trimming removed 7 bases from V and 2 bases from J, with 16 bases in between. Germline-derived CDR1 and CDR2 are SGHDT and YYEEEE. The CDR3 reads CASQLSQGTYEQYF. The CDR3 DNA reads TGTGCCAGCCAGCTATCGCAGGGCACCTACGAGCAGTACTTC.

The chain couples TRBV6-2 or TRBV6-3 to TRBJ1-5; 7 nucleotides line up with TRBD1. V was pared by 5 bases and J by 0 bases, with 4 bases of the junction left unmatched. The germline V gene encodes CDR1 MNHEY and CDR2 SVGEGT. The CDR3 is 15 residues long. The CDR3 sequence is CASSRQGLSNQPQHF. The DNA of the CDR3 is TGTGCCAGCAGTAGACAGGGACTTAGCAATCAGCCCCAGCATTTT.

This clone came up a few times. The V call is TRBV19, the J call TRBJ2-1; 11 bases fit TRBD2. The CDR3 totals 16 residues. V shed 4 bases and J 2 bases; nucleotides not matched to a gene: 4. Germline values: CDR1 LNHDA, CDR2 SQIVND (reference sequence). CDR3 amino acids: CASSTIAGGPYNEQFF. DNA of the CDR3: TGTGCCAGTAGTACTATAGCGGGAGGGCCCTACAATGAGCAGTTCTTC.

The J gene is TRBJ2-3, the V gene TRBV28; D perhaps matches TRBD1 (6 bases). Germline assignment: CDR1 MDHEN and CDR2 SYDVKM. The CDR3 has 15 residues. V was cut by 3 bases and J by 2 bases, with 12 bases left in between. The CDR3 DNA sequence: TGTGCCAGCAGTTTGGGGACAAAGAACACAGATACGCAGTATTTT. Encoded protein: CASSLGTKNTDTQYF.

The count of this clone is one. The V call is TRBV5-1, the J call TRBJ2-1, with D possibly matching TRBD2 (6 bases). CDR1 and CDR2 (germline): SGHRS, YFSETQ. The CDR3 length is 15 residues. Trimming cost V 3 bases and J 2 bases, with 12 bases left between them. The CDR3 here is CASSSRAGAYNEQFF. The DNA of the CDR3 is TGCGCCAGCAGCTCACGAGCGGGCGCCTACAATGAGCAGTTCTTC.

This rearrangement joins TRBV6-1 to TRBJ2-3; TRBD2 might be the D (6 bases). From germline, CDR1 is MNHNS and CDR2 SASEGT. The CDR3 length is 16 residues. The V gene lost 8 bases and the J gene lost 1 base, with 19 bases spanning the gap. The CDR3 is CASCVAGGVGTDTQYF. Here the CDR3 DNA reads TGTGCCAGCTGTGTAGCCGGAGGGGTTGGCACAGATACGCAGTATTTT.

The J gene is TRBJ2-1, the V gene TRBV6-2 or TRBV6-3; TRBD2 matches at 11 bases. The CDR3 runs 14 residues. With 5 bases clipped from V and 9 bases from J, the junction kept 6 bases outside the gene matches. Germline V lookup: CDR1 MNHEY, CDR2 SVGEGT. The CDR3 bases are TGTGCCAGCAGTATACTAGCGGGAGCAGGTGAGCAGTTCTTC. Its translation: CASSILAGAGEQFF.

The chain couples TRBV7-9 to TRBJ1-1; possible D gene TRBD1, 6 bases. Germline V lookup: CDR1 SEHNR, CDR2 FQNEAQ (reference sequence). CDR3 length equals 14 residues. Trimming removed 5 bases at V and 2 bases at J, with 12 bases between. CDR3 protein: CASSQPGDNTEAFF. In nucleotides, the CDR3 is TGTGCCAGCAGCCAACCAGGGGATAACACTGAAGCTTTCTTT. Using reference TRBV7-9 and TRBJ1-1 for the parts outside the CDR3, the full variable domain is DTGVSQNPRHKITKRGQNVTFRCDPISEHNRLYWYRQTLGQGPEFLTYFQNEAQLEKSRLLSDRFSAERPKGSFSTLEIQRTEQGDSAMYLCASSQPGDNTEAFFGQGTRLTVV.

The chain links TRBV24-1 to TRBJ2-3, with D hard to call. There are 13 residues in the CDR3. Trimming took off 6 bases at V and 4 bases at J, with 10 bases between the two ends. Germline values: CDR1 KGHDR, CDR2 SFDVKD. The CDR3 DNA reads TGTGCCACCAGTCCCCACGGTGCAGATACGCAGTATTTT. This sequence encodes CATSPHGADTQYF.

V is TRBV28 and J is TRBJ1-5; no clear D. Trimming left V 11 bases short and J 3 bases short, with 11 bases between. The CDR3 is 12 residues long. The V gene's germline CDR1 is MDHEN and CDR2 SYDVKM. CDR3 region: CAAESYNQPQHF. CDR3 coding DNA: TGTGCCGCGGAATCTTACAATCAGCCCCAGCATTTT.

The rearrangement links TRBV7-2 to TRBJ2-7, with TRBD1 as a possible D gene (6 bases). Germline CDR1 is SGHTA and CDR2 is FQGNSA. Trimming took 0 bases from V and 3 from J, leaving 12 bases between them. This CDR3 spans 15 amino acids. In DNA, the CDR3 is TGTGCCAGCAGCTTAGCCCCAGGGGCTGGCTACGAGCAGTACTTC. Amino acid sequence: CASSLAPGAGYEQYF.

J is TRBJ1-1 and V is TRBV3-1 (or the pseudogene TRBV3-2); possible D gene TRBD1, 5 bases. From germline, CDR1 is LGHDT and CDR2 YNNKEL (reference sequence). This CDR3 has 14 residues. V lost 7 bases and J 1 base, leaving 13 bases between the germline ends. The CDR3 loop reads CASTRNDRNTEAFF. CDR3 DNA: TGTGCCAGCACCCGTAATGACAGGAACACTGAAGCTTTCTTT.

V is TRBV29-1 and J is TRBJ2-5; D may be TRBD2 (5 bases). V dropped 8 bases and J dropped 4 bases, with 17 bases sitting between them. CDR3 length: 13 residues. Germline CDR1 SQVTM, CDR2 ANQGSEA. The DNA for the CDR3 is TGCAGCTCAACCGGACTCACAATAGAGACCCAGTACTTC. This encodes CSSTGLTIETQYF.

In regard to this clone: One end of the junction fails to match germline, which may point to a read error. V is TRBV28 and J is TRBJ1-2, with 9 positions matching TRBD1. Germline V gene data show CDR1 as MDHEN and CDR2 as SYDVKM. This CDR3 comprises 15 residues. CDR3 bases: TGTGCCAGCAGTCTATGGACAGGGGCTCACTATGGCTACACCTTC. Translating gives CASSLWTGAHYGYTF.

The chain combines TRBV7-2 with TRBJ2-3; 8 bases are shared with TRBD1. V gave up 6 bases and J gave up 1 base; unmatched junction bases: 6. The CDR3 runs to 15 residues. Germline V gene data show CDR1 as SGHTA and CDR2 as FQGNSA. CDR3 loop: CASSFGQGGTDTQYF. CDR3 DNA sequence: TGTGCCAGCAGTTTCGGACAGGGCGGCACAGATACGCAGTATTTT. The full variable domain, in which reference TRBV7-2 and TRBJ2-3 provide the parts outside the CDR3, is GAGVSQSPSNKVTEKGKDVELRCDPISGHTALYWYRQSLGQGLEFLIYFQGNSAPDKSGLPSDRFSAERTGGSVSTLTIQRTQQEDSAVYLCASSFGQGGTDTQYFGPGTRLTVL.

This chain uses TRBV27 with TRBJ2-7; the match to TRBD1 covers 7 bases. The germline CDR1 and CDR2 sequences are MNHEY and SMNVEV (reference sequence). CDR3 length equals 14 residues. J gave up 6 bases and V 2 bases, and 7 bases lay outside the gene matches. The CDR3 DNA is TGTGCCAGCAGTTTAATTAGGGGGCAAGGCGAGCAGTACTTC. Encoded protein: CASSLIRGQGEQYF.

This clone was seen only once. The J gene is TRBJ1-1, the V gene TRBV3-1 (or the pseudogene TRBV3-2), with D perhaps TRBD1 (5 bases). The V end was cut by 0 bases, the J end by 10 bases, with 12 bases between. The CDR3 is 13 residues long. Germline V gives CDR1 LGHDT, CDR2 YNNKEL (reference sequence). CDR3 sequence (DNA): TGTGCCAGCAGCCAAGATCGCAGGGTTGGAGCTTTCTTT. Its protein is CASSQDRRVGAFF.